Reported below is one T cell receptor (beta chain). Data came from immunoSEQ multiplex PCR; TCRdb stores just in-frame clones and leaves some out. The table shows hundreds of thousands of clones, with less than 85% occurring only once. The data are from a study of shared clonotypes between healthy human individuals. This CDR3 comprises 15 residues. The V gene's germline CDR1 is LNHDA and CDR2 SQIVND (reference sequence). V lost 4 bases, J lost 2 bases, and 8 bases stayed unmatched. The TCR comes from a woman between 25 and 40 years old in good health. This rearrangement joins TRBV19 to TRBJ2-7; 7 bases are shared with TRBD1. Sequenced: memory CD4+ T cells sorted from blood. Subset in this sample: CD45RA-negative fraction. The CDR3 sequence: CASSTTRTGTYEQYF. The CDR3 DNA reads as TGTGCCAGTAGTACGACCCGGACAGGTACCTACGAGCAGTACTTC.